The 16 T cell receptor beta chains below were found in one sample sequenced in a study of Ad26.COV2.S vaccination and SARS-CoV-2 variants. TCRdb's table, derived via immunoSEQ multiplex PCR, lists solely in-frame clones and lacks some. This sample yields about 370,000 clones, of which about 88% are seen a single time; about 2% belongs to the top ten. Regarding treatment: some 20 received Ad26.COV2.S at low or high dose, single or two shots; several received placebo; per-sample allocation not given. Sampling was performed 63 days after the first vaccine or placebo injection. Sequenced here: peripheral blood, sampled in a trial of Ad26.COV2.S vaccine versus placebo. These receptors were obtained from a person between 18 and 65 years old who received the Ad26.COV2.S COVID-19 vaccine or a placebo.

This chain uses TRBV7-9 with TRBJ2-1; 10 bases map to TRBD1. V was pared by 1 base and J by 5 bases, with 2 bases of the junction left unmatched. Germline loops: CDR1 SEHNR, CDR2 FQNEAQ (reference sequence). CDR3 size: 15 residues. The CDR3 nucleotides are TGTGCCAGCAGCTTAGGGACAGGGGGTCACAATGAGCAGTTCTTC. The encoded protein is CASSLGTGGHNEQFF.

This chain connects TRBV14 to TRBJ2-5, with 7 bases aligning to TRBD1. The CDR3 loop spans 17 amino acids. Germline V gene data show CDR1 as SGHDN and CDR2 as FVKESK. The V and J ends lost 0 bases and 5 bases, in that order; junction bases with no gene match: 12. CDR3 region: CASSQDKGQSLGETQYF. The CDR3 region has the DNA TGTGCCAGCAGCCAAGACAAGGGACAGTCCCTCGGGGAGACCCAGTACTTC.

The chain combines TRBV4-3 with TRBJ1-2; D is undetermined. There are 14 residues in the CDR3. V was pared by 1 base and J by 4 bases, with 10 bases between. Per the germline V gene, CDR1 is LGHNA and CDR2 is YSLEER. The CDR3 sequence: CASSQGGQSYGYTF. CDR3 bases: TGCGCCAGCAGCCAAGGCGGCCAGAGCTATGGCTACACCTTC.

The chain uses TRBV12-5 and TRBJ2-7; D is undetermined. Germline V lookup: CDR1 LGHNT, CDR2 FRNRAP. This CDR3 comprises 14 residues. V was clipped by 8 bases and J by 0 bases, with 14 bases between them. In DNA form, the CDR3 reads TGTGCTAGTAAGGTGGGCCTCTTCTCCTACGAGCAGTACTTC. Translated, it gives CASKVGLFSYEQYF.

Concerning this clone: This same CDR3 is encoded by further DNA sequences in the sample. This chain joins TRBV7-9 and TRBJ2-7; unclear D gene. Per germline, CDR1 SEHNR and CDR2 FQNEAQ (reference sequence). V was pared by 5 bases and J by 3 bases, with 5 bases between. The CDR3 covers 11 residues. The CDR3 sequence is CASSRSYEQYF. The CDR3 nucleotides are TGTGCCAGCAGCAGAAGCTACGAGCAGTACTTC.

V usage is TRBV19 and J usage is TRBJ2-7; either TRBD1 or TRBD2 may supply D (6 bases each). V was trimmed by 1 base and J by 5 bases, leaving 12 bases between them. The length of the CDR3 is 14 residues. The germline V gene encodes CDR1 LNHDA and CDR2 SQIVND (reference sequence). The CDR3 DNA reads TGTGCCAGTAGTATAGCGGGGGCAGACGACGAGCAGTACTTC. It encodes CASSIAGADDEQYF.

This CDR3 is CASSPEALNTEAFF. CDR3 bases: TGTGCCAGCAGTCCAGAGGCCCTGAACACTGAAGCTTTCTTT. The chain joins TRBV2 to TRBJ1-1; D is undetermined. This CDR3 is 14 amino acids long. Deletions cut 5 bases from V and 0 bases from J, with 10 bases between. Germline lookup yields CDR1 SNHLY and CDR2 FYNNEI.

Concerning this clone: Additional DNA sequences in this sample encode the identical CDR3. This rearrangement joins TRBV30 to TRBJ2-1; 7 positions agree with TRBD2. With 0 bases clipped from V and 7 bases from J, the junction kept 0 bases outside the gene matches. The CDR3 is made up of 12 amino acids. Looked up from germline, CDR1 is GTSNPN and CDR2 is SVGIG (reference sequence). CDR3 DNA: TGTGCCTGGAGTGTTAGCGGGAATGAGCAGTTCTTC. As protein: CAWSVSGNEQFF.

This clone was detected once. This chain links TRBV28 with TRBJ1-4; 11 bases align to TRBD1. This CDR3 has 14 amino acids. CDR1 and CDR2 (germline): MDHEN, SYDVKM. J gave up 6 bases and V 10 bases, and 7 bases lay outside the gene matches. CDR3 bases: TGTGCCACTTTGGACAGGGGGCCTCATGAAAAACTGTTTTTT. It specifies CATLDRGPHEKLFF.

CDR3 sequence: CASSVGSTPTDTQYF. As DNA, the CDR3 is TGTGCCAGCAGCGTAGGTTCTACTCCCACAGATACGCAGTATTTT. This sequence joins TRBV9 and TRBJ2-3; D remains ambiguous. Trimming left V 0 bases short and J 2 bases short, with 10 bases between. The CDR3 is made up of 15 amino acids. Per the germline V gene, CDR1 is SGDLS and CDR2 is YYNGEE.

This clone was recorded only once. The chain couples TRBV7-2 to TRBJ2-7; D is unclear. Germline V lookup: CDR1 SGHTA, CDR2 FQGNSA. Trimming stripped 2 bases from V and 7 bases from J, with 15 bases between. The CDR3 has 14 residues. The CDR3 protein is CASSLPGLPEEQYF. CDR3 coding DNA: TGTGCCAGCAGCTTACCGGGCCTCCCGGAGGAGCAGTACTTC.

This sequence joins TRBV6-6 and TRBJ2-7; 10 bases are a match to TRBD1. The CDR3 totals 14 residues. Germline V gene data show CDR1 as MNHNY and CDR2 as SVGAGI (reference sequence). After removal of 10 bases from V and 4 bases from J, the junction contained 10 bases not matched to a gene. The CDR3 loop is CATTPGQGLYEQYF. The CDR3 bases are TGTGCCACCACCCCGGGACAGGGGCTATACGAGCAGTACTTC.

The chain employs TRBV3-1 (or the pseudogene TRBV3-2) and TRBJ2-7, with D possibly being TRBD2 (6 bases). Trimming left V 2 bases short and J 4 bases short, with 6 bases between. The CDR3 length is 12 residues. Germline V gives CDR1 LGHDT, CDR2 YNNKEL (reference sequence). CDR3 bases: TGTGCCAGCAGCCAACGGGGGTACGAGCAGTACTTC. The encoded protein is CASSQRGYEQYF.

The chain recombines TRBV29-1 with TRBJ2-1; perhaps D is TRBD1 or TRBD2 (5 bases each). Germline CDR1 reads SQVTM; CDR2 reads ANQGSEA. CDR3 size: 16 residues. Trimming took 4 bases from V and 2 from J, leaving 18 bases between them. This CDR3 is CSVAWGRDPAYNEQFF. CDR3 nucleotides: TGCAGCGTTGCCTGGGGTAGGGACCCCGCCTACAATGAGCAGTTCTTC.

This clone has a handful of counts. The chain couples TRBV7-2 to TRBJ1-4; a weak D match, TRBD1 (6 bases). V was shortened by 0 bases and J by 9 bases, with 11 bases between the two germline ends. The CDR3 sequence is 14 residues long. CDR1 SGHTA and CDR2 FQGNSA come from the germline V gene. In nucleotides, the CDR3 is TGTGCCAGCAGCTTAGCACAGGGCGGGAAAAAACTGTTTTTT. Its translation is CASSLAQGGKKLFF.

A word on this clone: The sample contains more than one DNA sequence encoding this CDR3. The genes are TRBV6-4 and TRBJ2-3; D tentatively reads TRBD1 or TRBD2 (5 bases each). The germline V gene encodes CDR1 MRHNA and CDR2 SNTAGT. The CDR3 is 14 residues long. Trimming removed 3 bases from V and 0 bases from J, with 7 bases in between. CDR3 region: CASSERDSTDTQYF. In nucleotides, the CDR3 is TGTGCCAGCAGTGAAAGGGACAGCACAGATACGCAGTATTTT.